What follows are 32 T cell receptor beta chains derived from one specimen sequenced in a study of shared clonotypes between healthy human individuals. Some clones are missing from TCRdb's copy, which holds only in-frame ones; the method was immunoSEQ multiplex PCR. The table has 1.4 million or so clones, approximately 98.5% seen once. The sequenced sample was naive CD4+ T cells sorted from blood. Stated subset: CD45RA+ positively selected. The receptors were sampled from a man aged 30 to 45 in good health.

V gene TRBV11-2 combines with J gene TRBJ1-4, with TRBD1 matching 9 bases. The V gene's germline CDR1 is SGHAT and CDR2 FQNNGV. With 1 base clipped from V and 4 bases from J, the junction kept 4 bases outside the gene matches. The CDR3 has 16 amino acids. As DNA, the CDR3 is TGTGCCAGCAGCTTAGGGGACAGGGCCAGTAATGAAAAACTGTTTTTT. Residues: CASSLGDRASNEKLFF.

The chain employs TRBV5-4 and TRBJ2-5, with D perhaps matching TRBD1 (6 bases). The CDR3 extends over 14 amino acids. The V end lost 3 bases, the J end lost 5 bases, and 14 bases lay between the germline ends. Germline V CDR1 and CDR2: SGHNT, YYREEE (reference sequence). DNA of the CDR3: TGTGCCAGCAGCTCCTGGGGGCTTAGGGAGACCCAGTACTTC. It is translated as CASSSWGLRETQYF.

The CDR3 DNA reads TGTGCCAGCAGTTCCCCAGGGGGGTTGACCTACAATGAGCAGTTCTTC. Translating gives CASSSPGGLTYNEQFF. The chain joins TRBV6-5 to TRBJ2-1, with D perhaps TRBD1 (7 bases). Trimming stripped 4 bases from V and 2 bases from J, with 15 bases between. This CDR3 is 16 amino acids long. The germline gives CDR1 MNHEY, CDR2 SVGAGI.

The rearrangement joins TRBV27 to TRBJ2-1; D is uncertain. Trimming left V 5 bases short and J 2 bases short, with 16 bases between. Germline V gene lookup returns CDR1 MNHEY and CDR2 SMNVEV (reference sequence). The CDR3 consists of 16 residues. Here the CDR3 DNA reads TGTGCCAGCAGTGCGCCCACCGGCGCGACCTACAATGAGCAGTTCTTC. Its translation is CASSAPTGATYNEQFF.

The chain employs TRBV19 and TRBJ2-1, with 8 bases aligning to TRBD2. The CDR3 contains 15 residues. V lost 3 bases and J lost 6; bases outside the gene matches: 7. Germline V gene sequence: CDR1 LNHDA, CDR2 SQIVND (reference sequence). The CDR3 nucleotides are TGTGCCAGTAGTATCGGGGGGGTTTATCGCAATGAGCAGTTCTTC. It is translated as CASSIGGVYRNEQFF.

In nucleotides, the CDR3 is TGTGCCAGCAGCTCAGACCTGGACGGAAAGCAAGCCAAAAACATTCAGTACTTC. This gives the protein CASSSDLDGKQAKNIQYF. The gene calls are TRBV7-9 and TRBJ2-4; D gene unclear. Looked up from germline, CDR1 is SEHNR and CDR2 is FQNEAQ (reference sequence). Between the trimmed V and J ends, which lost 4 bases and 0 bases, there was a span of 19 bases. The CDR3 consists of 18 residues.

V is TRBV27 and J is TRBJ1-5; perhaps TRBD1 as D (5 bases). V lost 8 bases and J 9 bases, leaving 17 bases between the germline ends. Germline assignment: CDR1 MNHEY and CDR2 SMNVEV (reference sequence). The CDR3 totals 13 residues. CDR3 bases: TGTGCCAGCCGACAGACAGTATCAAGGCCCCAGCATTTT. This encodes CASRQTVSRPQHF.

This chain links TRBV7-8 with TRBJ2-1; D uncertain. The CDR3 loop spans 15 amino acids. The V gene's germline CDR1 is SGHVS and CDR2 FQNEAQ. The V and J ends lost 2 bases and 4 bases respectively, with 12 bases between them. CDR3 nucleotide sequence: TGTGCCAGCAGCTTAAAGAGCGCGCATTACAATGAGCAGTTCTTC. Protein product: CASSLKSAHYNEQFF. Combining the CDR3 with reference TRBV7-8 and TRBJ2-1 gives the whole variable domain GAGVSQSPRYKVAKRGQDVALRCDPISGHVSLFWYQQALGQGPEFLTYFQNEAQLDKSGLPSDRFFAERPEGSVSTLKIQRTQQEDSAVYLCASSLKSAHYNEQFFGPGTRLTVL.

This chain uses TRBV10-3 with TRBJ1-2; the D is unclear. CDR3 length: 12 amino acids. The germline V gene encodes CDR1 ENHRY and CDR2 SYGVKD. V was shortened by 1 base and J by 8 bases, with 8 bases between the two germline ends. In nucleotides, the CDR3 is TGTGCCATCAGTGAGTTAGGGCGAGGCTACACCTTC. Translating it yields CAISELGRGYTF.

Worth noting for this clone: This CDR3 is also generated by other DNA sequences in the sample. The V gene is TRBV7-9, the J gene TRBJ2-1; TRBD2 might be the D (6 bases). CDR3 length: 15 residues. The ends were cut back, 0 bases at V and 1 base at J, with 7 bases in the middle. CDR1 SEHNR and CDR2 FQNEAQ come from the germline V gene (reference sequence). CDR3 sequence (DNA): TGTGCCAGCAGCTTAGCACTAGCTTCCTACAATGAGCAGTTCTTC. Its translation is CASSLALASYNEQFF. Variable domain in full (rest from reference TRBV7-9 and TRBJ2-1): DTGVSQNPRHKITKRGQNVTFRCDPISEHNRLYWYRQTLGQGPEFLTYFQNEAQLEKSRLLSDRFSAERPKGSFSTLEIQRTEQGDSAMYLCASSLALASYNEQFFGPGTRLTVL.

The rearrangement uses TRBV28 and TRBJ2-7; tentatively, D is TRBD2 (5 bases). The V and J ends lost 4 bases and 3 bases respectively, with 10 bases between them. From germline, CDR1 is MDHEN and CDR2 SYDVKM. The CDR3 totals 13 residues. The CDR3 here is CASSSRGNYEQYF. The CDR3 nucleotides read TGTGCCAGCAGTTCCCGGGGAAACTACGAGCAGTACTTC.

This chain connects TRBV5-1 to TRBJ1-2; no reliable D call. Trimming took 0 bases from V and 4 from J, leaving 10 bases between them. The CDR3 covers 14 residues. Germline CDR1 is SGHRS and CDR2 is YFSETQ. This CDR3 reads CASSLDLFGYGYTF. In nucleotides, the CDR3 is TGCGCCAGCAGCTTGGATTTATTCGGCTATGGCTACACCTTC.

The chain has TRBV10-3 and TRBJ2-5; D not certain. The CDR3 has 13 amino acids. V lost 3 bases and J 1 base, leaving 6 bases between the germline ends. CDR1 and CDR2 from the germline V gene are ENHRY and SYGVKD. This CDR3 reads CAISEVSQETQYF. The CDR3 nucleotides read TGTGCCATCAGTGAAGTCAGCCAAGAGACCCAGTACTTC.

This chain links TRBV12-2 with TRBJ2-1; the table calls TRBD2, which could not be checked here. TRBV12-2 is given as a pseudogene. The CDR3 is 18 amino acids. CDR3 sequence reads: CASRFRRAGGPGLKLQFF. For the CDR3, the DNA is TGTGCAAGTCGCTTCAGGAGAGCGGGAGGGCCCGGGTTAAAGCTGCAGTTCTTC.

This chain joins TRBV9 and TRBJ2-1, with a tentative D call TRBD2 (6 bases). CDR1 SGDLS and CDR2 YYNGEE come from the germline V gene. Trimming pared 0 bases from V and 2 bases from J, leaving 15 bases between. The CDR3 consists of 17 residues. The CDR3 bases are TGTGCCAGCAGCGTAGACGGTAGGTTAGCGGCCTACAATGAGCAGTTCTTC. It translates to CASSVDGRLAAYNEQFF.

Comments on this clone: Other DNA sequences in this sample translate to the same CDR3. CDR3 DNA sequence: TGTGCCAGCAGTAACCAAGAGACCCAGTACTTC. Its protein product is CASSNQETQYF. The genes are TRBV11-2 and TRBJ2-5; no clear D. The germline V and J ends were trimmed by 6 bases and 0 bases, with 2 bases remaining between them. Looked up from germline, CDR1 is SGHAT and CDR2 is FQNNGV. The CDR3 loop spans 11 amino acids.

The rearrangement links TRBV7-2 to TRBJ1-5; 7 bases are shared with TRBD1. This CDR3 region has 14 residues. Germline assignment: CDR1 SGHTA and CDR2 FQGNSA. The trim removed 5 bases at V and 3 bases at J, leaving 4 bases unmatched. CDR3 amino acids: CASSPDRNNQPQHF. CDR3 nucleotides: TGTGCCAGCAGCCCGGACAGGAACAATCAGCCCCAGCATTTT.

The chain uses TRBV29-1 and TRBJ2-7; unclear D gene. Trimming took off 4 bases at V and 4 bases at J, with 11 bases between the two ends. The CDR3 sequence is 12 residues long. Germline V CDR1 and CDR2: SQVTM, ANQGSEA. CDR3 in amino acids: CSVVGPRYEQYF. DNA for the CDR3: TGCAGCGTTGTGGGCCCGCGGTACGAGCAGTACTTC.

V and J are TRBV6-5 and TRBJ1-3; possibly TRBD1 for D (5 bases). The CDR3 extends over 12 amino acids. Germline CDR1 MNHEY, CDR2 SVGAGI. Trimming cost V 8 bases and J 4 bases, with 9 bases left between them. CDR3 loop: CASVGHGNTIYF. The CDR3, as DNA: TGTGCCAGCGTGGGGCACGGAAACACCATATATTTT.

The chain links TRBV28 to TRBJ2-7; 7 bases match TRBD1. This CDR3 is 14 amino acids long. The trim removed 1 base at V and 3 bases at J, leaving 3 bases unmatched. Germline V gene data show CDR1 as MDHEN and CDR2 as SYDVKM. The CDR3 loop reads CASSLLGQNYEQYF. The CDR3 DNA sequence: TGTGCCAGCAGTTTATTGGGACAGAACTACGAGCAGTACTTC.

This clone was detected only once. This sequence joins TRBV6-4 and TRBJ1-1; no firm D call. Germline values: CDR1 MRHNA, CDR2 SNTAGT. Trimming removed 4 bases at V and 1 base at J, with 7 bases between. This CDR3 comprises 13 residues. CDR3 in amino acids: CASSAAENTEAFF. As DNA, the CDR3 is TGTGCCAGCAGTGCGGCAGAGAACACTGAAGCTTTCTTT.

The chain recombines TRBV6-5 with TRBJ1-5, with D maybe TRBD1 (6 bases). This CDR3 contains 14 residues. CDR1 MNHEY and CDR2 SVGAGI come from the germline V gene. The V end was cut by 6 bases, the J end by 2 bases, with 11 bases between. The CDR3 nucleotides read TGTGCCAGCAGGGCCTCAGGGGGCAATCAGCCCCAGCATTTT. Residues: CASRASGGNQPQHF.

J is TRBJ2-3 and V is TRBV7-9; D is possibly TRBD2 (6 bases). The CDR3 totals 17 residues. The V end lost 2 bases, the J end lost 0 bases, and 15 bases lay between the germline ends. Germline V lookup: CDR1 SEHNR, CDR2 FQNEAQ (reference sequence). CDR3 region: CASSLRPGSISTDTQYF. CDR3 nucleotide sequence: TGTGCCAGCAGCTTAAGACCCGGGAGTATTAGCACAGATACGCAGTATTTT.

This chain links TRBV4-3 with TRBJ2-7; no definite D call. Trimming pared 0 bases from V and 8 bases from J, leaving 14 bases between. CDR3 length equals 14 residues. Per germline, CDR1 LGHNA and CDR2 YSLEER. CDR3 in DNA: TGCGCCAGCAGCCAAGATAGCTTGTTTCCTCAGCAGTACTTC. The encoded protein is CASSQDSLFPQQYF.

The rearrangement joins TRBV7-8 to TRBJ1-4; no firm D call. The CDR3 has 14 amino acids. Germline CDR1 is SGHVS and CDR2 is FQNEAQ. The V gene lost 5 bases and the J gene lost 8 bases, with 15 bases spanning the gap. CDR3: CASSQTRAWEKLFF. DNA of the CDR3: TGTGCCAGCAGCCAGACCCGGGCGTGGGAAAAACTGTTTTTT.

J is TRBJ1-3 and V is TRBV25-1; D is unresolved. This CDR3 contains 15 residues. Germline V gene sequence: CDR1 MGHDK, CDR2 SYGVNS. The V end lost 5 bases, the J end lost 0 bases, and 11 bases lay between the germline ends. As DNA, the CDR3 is TGTGCCAGCAGTAACTCCGGTTTCTCTGGAAACACCATATATTTT. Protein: CASSNSGFSGNTIYF.

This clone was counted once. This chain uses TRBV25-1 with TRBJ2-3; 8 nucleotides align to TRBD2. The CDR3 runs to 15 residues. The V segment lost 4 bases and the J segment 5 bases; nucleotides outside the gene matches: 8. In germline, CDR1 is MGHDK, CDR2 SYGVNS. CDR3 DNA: TGTGCCAGCAGTGCGGGACTAGTTTTTCTAGATACGCAGTATTTT. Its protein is CASSAGLVFLDTQYF.

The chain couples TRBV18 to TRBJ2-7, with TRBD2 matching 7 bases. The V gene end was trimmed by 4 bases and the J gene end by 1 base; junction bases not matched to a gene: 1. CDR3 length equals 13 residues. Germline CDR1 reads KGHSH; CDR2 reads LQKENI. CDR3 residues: CASSRGGSYEQYF. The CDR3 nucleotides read TGTGCCAGCTCACGGGGGGGATCCTACGAGCAGTACTTC. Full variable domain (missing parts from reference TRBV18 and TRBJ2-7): NAGVMQNPRHLVRRRGQEARLRCSPMKGHSHVYWYRQLPEEGLKFMVYLQKENIIDESGMPKERFSAEFPKEGPSILRIQQVVRGDSAAYFCASSRGGSYEQYFGPGTRLTVT.

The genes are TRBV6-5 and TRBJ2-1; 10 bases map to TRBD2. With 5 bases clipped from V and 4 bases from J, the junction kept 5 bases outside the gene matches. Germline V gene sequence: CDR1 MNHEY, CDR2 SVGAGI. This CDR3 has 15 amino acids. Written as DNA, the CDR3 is TGTGCCAGCAGTCGCCAGCGGGAGGGATACAATGAGCAGTTCTTC. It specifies CASSRQREGYNEQFF.

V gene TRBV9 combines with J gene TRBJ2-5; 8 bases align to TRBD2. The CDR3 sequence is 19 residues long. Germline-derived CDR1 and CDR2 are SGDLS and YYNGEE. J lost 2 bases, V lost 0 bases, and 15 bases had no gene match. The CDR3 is CASSVAGSGSFGGQETQYF. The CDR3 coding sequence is TGTGCCAGCAGCGTAGCGGGAAGCGGGAGTTTTGGCGGGCAAGAGACCCAGTACTTC. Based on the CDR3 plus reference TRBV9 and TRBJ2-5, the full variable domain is DSGVTQTPKHLITATGQRVTLRCSPRSGDLSVYWYQQSLDQGLQFLIQYYNGEERAKGNILERFSAQQFPDLHSELNLSSLELGDSALYFCASSVAGSGSFGGQETQYFGPGTRLLVL.

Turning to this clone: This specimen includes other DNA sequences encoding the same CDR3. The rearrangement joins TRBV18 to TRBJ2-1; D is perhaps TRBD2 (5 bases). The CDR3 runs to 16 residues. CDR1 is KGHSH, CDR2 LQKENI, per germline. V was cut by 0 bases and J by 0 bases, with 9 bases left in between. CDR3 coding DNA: TGTGCCAGCTCACCACCTAGAGGGAGCTCCTACAATGAGCAGTTCTTC. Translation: CASSPPRGSSYNEQFF.

CDR3 amino acids: CASSLNRRVGGGVNYGYTF. The CDR3 DNA reads TGTGCCAGCAGCTTAAATAGGCGGGTGGGAGGCGGGGTTAACTATGGCTACACCTTC. The rearrangement joins TRBV5-8 to TRBJ1-2; no clear D gene. From germline, CDR1 is SGHTS and CDR2 YDEGEE. Trimming pared 2 bases from V and 1 base from J, leaving 24 bases between. This CDR3 is built from 19 residues.